The clone carrying this T cell receptor (beta chain) was counted a single time. This entry comes from a study of T cell responses to AZD1222 COVID-19 vaccine. V gave up 1 base and J gave up 2 bases, with 7 bases separating them. CDR3 length: 14 residues. The germline CDR1 and CDR2 sequences are MGHRA and YSYEKL. This table comes from immunoSEQ multiplex PCR, and its TCRdb copy is limited to in-frame clones, with some not included. In the table there are approximately 70,000 clones, 65% to 85% of which are singletons. The receptor comes from an adult in good health. The gene calls are TRBV4-1 and TRBJ2-3; tentative D call: TRBD1 (5 bases). The sample consisted of peripheral blood, taken on day 0 of AZD1222 vaccination. CDR3 nucleotides: TGCGCCAGCAGCCAAGGACAGAACACAGATACGCAGTATTTT. Translated, it gives CASSQGQNTDTQYF.